This T cell receptor (beta chain) came from a study of glioma-infiltrating T cells after dendritic cell vaccination. Study details: Dendritic cell vaccine was injected intradermally three times, biweekly.

Study-wide points: Only a small number of patients had complete blood and tumor samples.

The primer mix had 60 V beta and 13 J beta primers. Produced via immunoSEQ multiplex PCR; TCRdb's table is partial and in-frame only. The data contain about 25,000 clones, just under 90% of them seen just once; the ten biggest clones take up under 3%. The time point: after dendritic cell vaccination, including at tumor progression/relapse. Points on this clone: Its antigen is not identified.

V shed 1 base and J 1 base; nucleotides not matched to a gene: 4. The CDR3 covers 15 residues. Germline CDR1 and CDR2: SGHTA and FQGNSA. The chain has TRBV7-2 and TRBJ2-7, with 7 bases aligning to TRBD2. This material consisted of blood, taken after dendritic cell vaccination. The receptor's source is a human donor with glioblastoma. The DNA for the CDR3 is TGTGCCAGCAGCTTAGTTGCGGGGGTATCCTACGAGCAGTACTTC. Translating it yields CASSLVAGVSYEQYF.